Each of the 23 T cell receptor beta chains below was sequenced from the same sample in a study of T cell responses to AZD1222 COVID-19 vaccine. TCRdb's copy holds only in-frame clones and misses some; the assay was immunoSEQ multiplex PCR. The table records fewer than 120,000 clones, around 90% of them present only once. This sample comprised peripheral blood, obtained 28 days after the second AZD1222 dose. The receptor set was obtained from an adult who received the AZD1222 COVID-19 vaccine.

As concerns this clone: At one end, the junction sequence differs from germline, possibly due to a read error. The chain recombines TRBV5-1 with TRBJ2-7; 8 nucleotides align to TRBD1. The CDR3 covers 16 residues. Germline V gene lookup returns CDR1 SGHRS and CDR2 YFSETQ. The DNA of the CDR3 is TGCGCCAGCACCTTGGTGCTGGGGGCAGGGGGCGGCGAGCAGTACTTC. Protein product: CASTLVLGAGGGEQYF.

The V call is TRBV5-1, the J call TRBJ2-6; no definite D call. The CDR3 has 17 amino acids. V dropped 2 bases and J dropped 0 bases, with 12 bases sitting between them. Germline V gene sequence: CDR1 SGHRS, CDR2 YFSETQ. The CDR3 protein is CASSLPGPVSGANVLTF. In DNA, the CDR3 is TGCGCCAGCAGCTTACCCGGACCCGTCTCTGGGGCCAACGTCCTGACTTTC.

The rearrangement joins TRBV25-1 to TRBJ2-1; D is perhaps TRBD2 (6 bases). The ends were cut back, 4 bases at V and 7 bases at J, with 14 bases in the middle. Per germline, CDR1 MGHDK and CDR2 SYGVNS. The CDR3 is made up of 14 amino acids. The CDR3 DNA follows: TGTGCCAGCAGTGGGTGGCTAGCGAGGAATGAGCAGTTCTTC. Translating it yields CASSGWLARNEQFF.

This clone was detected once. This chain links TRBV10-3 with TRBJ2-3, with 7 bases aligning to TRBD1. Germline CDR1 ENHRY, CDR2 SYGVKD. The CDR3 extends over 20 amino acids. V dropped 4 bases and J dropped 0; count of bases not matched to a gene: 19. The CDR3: CAISGSGQSGSSGSTDTQYF. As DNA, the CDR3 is TGTGCCATCAGTGGATCGGGACAGTCGGGATCATCGGGTAGCACAGATACGCAGTATTTT.

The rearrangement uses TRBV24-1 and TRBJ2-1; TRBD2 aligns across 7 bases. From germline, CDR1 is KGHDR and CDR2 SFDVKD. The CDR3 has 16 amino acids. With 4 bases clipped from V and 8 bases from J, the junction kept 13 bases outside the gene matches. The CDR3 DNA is TGTGCCACCAGTGACCCCCAGGTCGGGGGGAGGGATGAGCAGTTCTTC. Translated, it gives CATSDPQVGGRDEQFF.

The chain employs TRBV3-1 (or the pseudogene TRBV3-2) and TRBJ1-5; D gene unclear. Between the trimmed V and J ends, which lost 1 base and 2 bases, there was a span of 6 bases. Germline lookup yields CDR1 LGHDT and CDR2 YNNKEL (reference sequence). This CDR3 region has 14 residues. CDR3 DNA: TGTGCCAGCAGCCAAGGGGGTGGCAATCAGCCCCAGCATTTT. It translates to CASSQGGGNQPQHF.

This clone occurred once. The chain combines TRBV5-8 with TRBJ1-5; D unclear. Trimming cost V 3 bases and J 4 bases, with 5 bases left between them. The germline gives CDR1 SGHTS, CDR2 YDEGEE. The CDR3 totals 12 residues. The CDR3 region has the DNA TGTGCCAGCAGCTATGCTAATCAGCCCCAGCATTTT. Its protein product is CASSYANQPQHF.

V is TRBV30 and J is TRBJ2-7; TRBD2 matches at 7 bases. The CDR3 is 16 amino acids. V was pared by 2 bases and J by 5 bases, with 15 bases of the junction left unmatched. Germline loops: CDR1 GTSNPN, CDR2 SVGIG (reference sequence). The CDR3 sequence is CAWSPNGRGVENEQYF. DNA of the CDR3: TGTGCCTGGAGTCCCAACGGTCGGGGGGTAGAGAACGAGCAGTACTTC.

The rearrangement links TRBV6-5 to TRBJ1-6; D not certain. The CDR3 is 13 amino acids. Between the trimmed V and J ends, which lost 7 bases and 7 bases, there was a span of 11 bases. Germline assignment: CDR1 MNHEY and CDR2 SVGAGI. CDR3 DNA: TGTGCCAGCACCGACGGTAGGAATTCACCCCTCCACTTT. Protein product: CASTDGRNSPLHF.

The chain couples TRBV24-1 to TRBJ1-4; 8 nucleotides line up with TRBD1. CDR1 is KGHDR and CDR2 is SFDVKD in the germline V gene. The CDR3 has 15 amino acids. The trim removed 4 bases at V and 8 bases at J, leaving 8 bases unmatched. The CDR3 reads CATSDPDRGAEKLFF. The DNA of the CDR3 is TGTGCCACCAGTGACCCCGACAGGGGTGCGGAAAAACTGTTTTTT.

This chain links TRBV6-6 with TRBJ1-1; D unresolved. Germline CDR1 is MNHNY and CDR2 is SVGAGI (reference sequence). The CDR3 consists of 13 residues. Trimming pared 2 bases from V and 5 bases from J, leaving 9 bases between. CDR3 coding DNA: TGTGCCAGCAGTTACCTGGGTTTTACTGAAGCTTTCTTT. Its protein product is CASSYLGFTEAFF.

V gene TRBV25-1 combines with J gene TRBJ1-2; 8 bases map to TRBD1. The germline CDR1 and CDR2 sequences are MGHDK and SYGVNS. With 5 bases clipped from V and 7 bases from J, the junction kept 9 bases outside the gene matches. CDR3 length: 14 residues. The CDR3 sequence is CASSTGQGAGGYTF. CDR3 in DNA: TGTGCCAGCAGTACGGGCCAGGGGGCCGGTGGCTACACCTTC.

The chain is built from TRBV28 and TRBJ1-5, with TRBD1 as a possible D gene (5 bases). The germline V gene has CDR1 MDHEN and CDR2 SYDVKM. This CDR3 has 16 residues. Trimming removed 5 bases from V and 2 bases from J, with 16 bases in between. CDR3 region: CASSAPWGSRNQPQHF. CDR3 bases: TGTGCCAGCAGTGCCCCCTGGGGGTCTCGCAATCAGCCCCAGCATTTT.

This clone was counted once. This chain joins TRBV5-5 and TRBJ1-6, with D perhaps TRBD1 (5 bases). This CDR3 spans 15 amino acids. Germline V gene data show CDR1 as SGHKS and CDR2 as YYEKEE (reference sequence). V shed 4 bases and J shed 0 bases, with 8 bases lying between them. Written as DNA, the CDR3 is TGTGCCAGCAGCGATGGGGGCTCCTATAATTCACCCCTCCACTTT. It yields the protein CASSDGGSYNSPLHF.

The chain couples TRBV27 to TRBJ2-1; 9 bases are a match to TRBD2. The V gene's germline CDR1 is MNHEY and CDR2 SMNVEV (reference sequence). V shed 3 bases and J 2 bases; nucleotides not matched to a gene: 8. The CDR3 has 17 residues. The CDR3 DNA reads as TGTGCCAGCAGTTTTCTGAGCGGGAGGTCCCCCTACAATGAGCAGTTCTTC. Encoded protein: CASSFLSGRSPYNEQFF.

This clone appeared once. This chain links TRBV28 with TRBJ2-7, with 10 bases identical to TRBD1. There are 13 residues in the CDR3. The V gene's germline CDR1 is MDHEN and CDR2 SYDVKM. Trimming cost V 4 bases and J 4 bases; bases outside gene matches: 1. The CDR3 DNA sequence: TGTGCCAGCAGTTGGGGACAGGGGTACGAGCAGTACTTC. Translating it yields CASSWGQGYEQYF.

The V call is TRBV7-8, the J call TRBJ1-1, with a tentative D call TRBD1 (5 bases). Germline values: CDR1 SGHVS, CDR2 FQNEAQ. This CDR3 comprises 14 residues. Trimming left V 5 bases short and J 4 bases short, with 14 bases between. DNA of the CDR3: TGTGCCAGCAGCCCCCCCGGGGGTGGCACTGAAGCTTTCTTT. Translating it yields CASSPPGGGTEAFF.

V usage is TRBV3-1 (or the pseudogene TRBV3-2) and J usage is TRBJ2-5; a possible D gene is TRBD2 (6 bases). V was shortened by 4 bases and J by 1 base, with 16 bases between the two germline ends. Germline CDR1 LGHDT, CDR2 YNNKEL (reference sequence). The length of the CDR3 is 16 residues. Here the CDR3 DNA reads TGTGCCAGCAGCCCTATTGGCCTGGGACTCCAAGAGACCCAGTACTTC. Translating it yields CASSPIGLGLQETQYF.

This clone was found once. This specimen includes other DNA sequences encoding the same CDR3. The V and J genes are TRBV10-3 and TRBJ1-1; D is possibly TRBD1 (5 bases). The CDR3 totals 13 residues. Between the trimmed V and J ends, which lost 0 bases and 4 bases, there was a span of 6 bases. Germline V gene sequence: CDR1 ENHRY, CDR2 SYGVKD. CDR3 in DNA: TGTGCCATCAGTGAGTCGAGGGGCACTGAAGCTTTCTTT. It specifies CAISESRGTEAFF.

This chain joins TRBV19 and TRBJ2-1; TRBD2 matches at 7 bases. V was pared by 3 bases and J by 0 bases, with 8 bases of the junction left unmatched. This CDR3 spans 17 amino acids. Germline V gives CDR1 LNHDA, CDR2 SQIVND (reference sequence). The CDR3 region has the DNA TGTGCCAGTAGTATCATCGGGCGGGGGTACTCCTACAATGAGCAGTTCTTC. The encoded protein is CASSIIGRGYSYNEQFF. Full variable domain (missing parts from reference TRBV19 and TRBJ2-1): DGGITQSPKYLFRKEGQNVTLSCEQNLNHDAMYWYRQDPGQGLRLIYYSQIVNDFQKGDIAEGYSVSREKKESFPLTVTSAQKNPTAFYLCASSIIGRGYSYNEQFFGPGTRLTVL.

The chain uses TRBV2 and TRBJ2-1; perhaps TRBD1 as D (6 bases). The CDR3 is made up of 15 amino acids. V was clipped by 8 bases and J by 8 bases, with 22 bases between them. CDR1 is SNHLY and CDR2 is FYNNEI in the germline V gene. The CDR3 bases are TGTGCCAGCCGCCCCGGCCTAGGGGGTGGGGATGAGCAGTTCTTC. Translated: CASRPGLGGGDEQFF.

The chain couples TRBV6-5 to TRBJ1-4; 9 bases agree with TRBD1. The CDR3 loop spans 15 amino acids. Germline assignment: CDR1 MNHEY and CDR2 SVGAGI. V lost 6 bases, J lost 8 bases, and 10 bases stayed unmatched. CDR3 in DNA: TGTGCCAGCAGGGGAACCGGGACAGGGAGAGAAAAACTGTTTTTT. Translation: CASRGTGTGREKLFF.

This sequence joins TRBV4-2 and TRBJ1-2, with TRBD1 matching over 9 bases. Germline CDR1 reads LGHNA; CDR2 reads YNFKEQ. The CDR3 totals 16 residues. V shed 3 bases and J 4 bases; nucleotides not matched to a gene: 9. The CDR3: CASSQPGQGTFYGYTF. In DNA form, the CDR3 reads TGTGCCAGCAGCCAGCCAGGACAGGGGACTTTCTATGGCTACACCTTC.